Listed here are 10 T cell receptor beta chains from one sample, sequenced in a study of blood T cells in healthy people across ages. Through a sample-barcoded 5' primer and a J-beta primer mix, a second PCR was run for about 7 to 12 cycles. TCRdb reprocessed the 5' RACE reads with MiXCR, giving one entry per CDR3 protein. The sample lists more than 750,000 distinct CDR3 sequences, almost 30% occurring once. This sample was also put to use in a study of T cells of mothers and their children.

Sequences were obtained from blood. Receptors were obtained from a woman aged 40-49 years in good health.

This clonotype was seen only a few times. The germline gene is not matched at one end of the junction; a read error may be the cause. The CDR3 region is CANSLWGGASTYEQYF. The CDR3 DNA follows: TGTGCCAACAGTTTATGGGGGGGGGCCAGCACCTACGAGCAGTACTTC. This chain uses TRBV28 with TRBJ2-4; maybe TRBD2 (7 bases). The J call may be wrong; the DNA end is better matched by TRBJ2-7. Germline V gene data show CDR1 as MDHEN and CDR2 as SYDVKM. CDR3 length equals 16 residues.

The rearrangement joins TRBV4-1 to TRBJ2-1; 7 bases are shared with TRBD2. Germline lookup yields CDR1 MGHRA and CDR2 YSYEKL. The V segment lost 2 bases and the J segment 2 bases; nucleotides outside the gene matches: 6. There are 16 residues in the CDR3. The CDR3 spells CASSQLGTTAYNEQFF. Written as DNA, the CDR3 is TGCGCCAGCAGCCAACTGGGGACTACCGCCTACAATGAGCAGTTCTTC.

The chain joins TRBV28 to TRBJ1-5; 9 bases agree with TRBD1. From germline, CDR1 is MDHEN and CDR2 SYDVKM. V dropped 2 bases and J dropped 1; count of bases not matched to a gene: 9. The CDR3 has 18 residues. The CDR3 sequence: CASSLPLDRGGSNQPQHF. The DNA for the CDR3 is TGTGCCAGCAGTTTACCCCTAGACAGGGGGGGAAGCAATCAGCCCCAGCATTTT.

This clonotype was seen only a few times. The junction departs from the called germline gene at one end, perhaps through a read error. The chain is built from TRBV5-6 and TRBJ2-1; no clear D gene. The CDR3 length is 11 residues. From germline, CDR1 is SGHDT and CDR2 YYEEEE. This chain's CDR3 is CAGSLAYEQFF. The CDR3, as DNA: TGTGCCGGCAGCTTGGCGTACGAACAGTTCTTC.

This chain connects TRBV20-1 to TRBJ2-5; TRBD1 or TRBD2 may be the D gene (6 bases each). The V and J ends lost 0 bases and 3 bases respectively, with 11 bases between them. The V gene's germline CDR1 is DFQATT and CDR2 SNEGSKA (reference sequence). This CDR3 contains 14 residues. CDR3 loop: CSARESRGEETQYF. In DNA, the CDR3 is TGCAGTGCTAGAGAATCGAGGGGGGAAGAGACCCAGTACTTC.

The chain joins TRBV7-9 to TRBJ2-1, with 9 bases lining up with TRBD2. CDR1 is SEHNR, CDR2 FQNEAQ, per germline (reference sequence). V gave up 2 bases and J gave up 4 bases; unmatched junction bases: 3. The CDR3 covers 15 residues. The CDR3 here is CASSLLAGQYNEQFF. The CDR3 DNA reads TGTGCCAGCAGCTTACTAGCGGGACAATACAATGAGCAGTTCTTC.

The CDR3 sequence is CASIWGGTYEQYF. The CDR3 region has the DNA TGTGCCAGCATTTGGGGGGGAACCTACGAGCAGTACTTC. V gene TRBV2 combines with J gene TRBJ2-4; 7 bases are shared with TRBD2. The DNA end is more similar to TRBJ2-7, so the J call may be wrong. From germline, CDR1 is SNHLY and CDR2 FYNNEI. The CDR3 spans 13 residues.

The chain uses TRBV2 and TRBJ1-5; D unresolved. The germline CDR1 and CDR2 sequences are SNHLY and FYNNEI. Deletions cut 6 bases from V and 0 bases from J, with 9 bases between. This CDR3 has 14 amino acids. The CDR3 DNA reads as TGTGCCAGCAGCGCCCTTAATAGCAATCAGCCCCAGCATTTT. Protein: CASSALNSNQPQHF.

In this sample, this clonotype turned up a few times. The V call is TRBV7-8, the J call TRBJ2-5; 7 bases fit TRBD2. Trimming took 4 bases from V and 1 from J; bases not matched to a gene: 9. This CDR3 has 16 amino acids. Germline V gene sequence: CDR1 SGHVS, CDR2 FQNEAQ. CDR3 sequence: CASSSSRVAGQETQYF. The CDR3 DNA reads TGTGCCAGCAGCTCCTCGAGGGTAGCGGGCCAAGAGACCCAGTACTTC.

The gene calls are TRBV20-1 and TRBJ1-1; maybe TRBD1 (6 bases). CDR3 length equals 15 residues. V was shortened by 1 base and J by 4 bases, with 16 bases between the two germline ends. Germline loops: CDR1 DFQATT, CDR2 SNEGSKA (reference sequence). The CDR3 here is CSARADGGGPTEAFF. CDR3 nucleotide sequence: TGCAGTGCTAGAGCCGACGGCGGGGGGCCCACTGAAGCTTTCTTT.